This is a list of T cell receptor beta chains from one sample in a study of blood T cell repertoires in COVID-19. The method was immunoSEQ multiplex PCR; TCRdb's version includes in-frame clones alone and lacks a portion of them. Of 250,000 or so clones listed, around 88% are singletons. Sequencing input: peripheral blood. The receptors stem from a woman in her 30s with COVID-19, enrolled during active disease. The CDR3 runs from the conserved cysteine through the conserved F or W. A D gene is named only where the DNA matches it firmly. Rows give clone size only sometimes, using once, few, many, or a class for an expanded clone.

V: TRBV4-1
size: NA
D: NA
J: TRBJ2-5
DNA: TGCGCCAGCAGCCAAGATTTGGCCCAAGAGACCCAGTACTTC
CDR3: CASSQDLAQETQYF

V: TRBV11-2
size: few
D: NA
J: TRBJ1-2
DNA: TGTGCCAGCAGCGAAGCCCCGAAGGGGCCGGTAGGTGGCTACACCTTC
CDR3: CASSEAPKGPVGGYTF

V: TRBV29-1
size: NA
D: NA
J: TRBJ2-2
DNA: TGCAGCGTGGGAGGACAGGGCGGGGGGAACACCGGGGAGCTGTTTTTT
CDR3: CSVGGQGGGNTGELFF

V: TRBV5-6
size: NA
D: TRBD1
J: TRBJ2-2
DNA: TGTGCCAGCAGCTTGGACCAGGGGGCCGGGGAGCTGTTTTTT
CDR3: CASSLDQGAGELFF

V: TRBV28
size: NA
D: TRBD1
J: TRBJ1-3
DNA: TGTGCCAGCAGTGTAAGACAGGGGAAATCCCTCGCCTCTGGAAACACCATATATTTT
CDR3: CASSVRQGKSLASGNTIYF

V: TRBV29-1
size: once
D: NA
J: TRBJ2-2
DNA: TGCAGCGTTGAGATACAGGGCACCGGGGAGCTGTTTTTT
CDR3: CSVEIQGTGELFF

V: TRBV3-1/TRBV3-2
size: NA
D: NA
J: TRBJ2-2
DNA: TGTGCCAGCAGCCAATACAGGGATCGCACCGGGGAGCTGTTTTTT
CDR3: CASSQYRDRTGELFF

V: TRBV28
size: NA
D: TRBD2
J: TRBJ2-2
DNA: TGTGCCAGCAGTTTTGAGCGGGGGAACACCGGGGAGCTGTTTTTT
CDR3: CASSFERGNTGELFF

V: TRBV5-4
size: NA
D: TRBD2
J: TRBJ2-3
DNA: TGTGCCAGCAGCTCCAACCTAGCGGGAGGGACAGATACGCAGTATTTT
CDR3: CASSSNLAGGTDTQYF

V: TRBV3-1/TRBV3-2
size: NA
D: TRBD1
J: TRBJ1-1
DNA: TGTGCCAGCAGCCAAATACTGGGACAGGGGGCATTCACTGAAGCTTTCTTT
CDR3: CASSQILGQGAFTEAFF

V: TRBV10-1
size: once
D: TRBD2
J: TRBJ2-2
DNA: TGCGCCAGCAGTGAGTCGGCTAGCGGCGGGGAGCTGTTTTTT
CDR3: CASSESASGGELFF

V: TRBV25-1
size: NA
D: TRBD1
J: TRBJ1-2
DNA: TGTGCCAGCAGTCCGGGACAGGCCTTTAACTATGGCTACACCTTC
CDR3: CASSPGQAFNYGYTF

V: TRBV5-1
size: NA
D: TRBD2
J: TRBJ2-1
DNA: TGCGCCAGCAGCTTAGCTAGCGGGGGGCACTCCTACAATGAGCAGTTCTTC
CDR3: CASSLASGGHSYNEQFF